This TCR beta chain was observed in a study of molecular identifiers for immune sequencing clone quantification. This clonotype was seen ten or more times. TCRdb analysed the PCR reads with MiXCR anew, one entry per CDR3 protein. The sample holds fewer than 350,000 distinct CDR3 sequences, about a fifth seen once. The TCR was taken from a human donor in good health. Some libraries in this study had Jurkat cell RNA spiked in. Sequencing was done on a sample of naive CD8+ T cells from blood, with Jurkat cell RNA spiked in. Described subset: FACS-sorted CD8+CD4-CCR7+CD45RA+ naive T cells.

In nucleotides, the CDR3 is TGTGCCAGCACCTGGCGGGGAAGCACTGAAGCTTTCTTT. Translating gives CASTWRGSTEAFF. This chain joins TRBV28 and TRBJ1-1; D unclear. CDR3 length: 13 residues. Trimming took 7 bases from V and 4 from J, leaving 13 bases between them. The germline V gene has CDR1 MDHEN and CDR2 SYDVKM.